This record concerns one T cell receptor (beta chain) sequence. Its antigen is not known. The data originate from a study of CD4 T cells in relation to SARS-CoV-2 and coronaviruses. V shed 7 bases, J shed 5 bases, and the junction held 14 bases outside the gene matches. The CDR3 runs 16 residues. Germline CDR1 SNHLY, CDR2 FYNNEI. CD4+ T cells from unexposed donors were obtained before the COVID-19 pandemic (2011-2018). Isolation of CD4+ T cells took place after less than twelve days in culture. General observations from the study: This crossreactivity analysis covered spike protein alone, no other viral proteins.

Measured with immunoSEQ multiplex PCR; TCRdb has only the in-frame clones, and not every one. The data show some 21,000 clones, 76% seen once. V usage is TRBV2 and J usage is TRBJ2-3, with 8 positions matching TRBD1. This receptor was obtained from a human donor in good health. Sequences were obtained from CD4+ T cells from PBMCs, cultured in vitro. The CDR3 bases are TGTGCCAGCACTAAGTCAGGGGGCGAGGGAGAAGATACGCAGTATTTT. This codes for CASTKSGGEGEDTQYF. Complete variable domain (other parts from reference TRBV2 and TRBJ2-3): EPEVTQTPSHQVTQMGQEVILRCVPISNHLYFYWYRQILGQKVEFLVSFYNNEISEKSEIFDDQFSVERPDGSNFTLKIRSTKLEDSAMYFCASTKSGGEGEDTQYFGPGTRLTVL.